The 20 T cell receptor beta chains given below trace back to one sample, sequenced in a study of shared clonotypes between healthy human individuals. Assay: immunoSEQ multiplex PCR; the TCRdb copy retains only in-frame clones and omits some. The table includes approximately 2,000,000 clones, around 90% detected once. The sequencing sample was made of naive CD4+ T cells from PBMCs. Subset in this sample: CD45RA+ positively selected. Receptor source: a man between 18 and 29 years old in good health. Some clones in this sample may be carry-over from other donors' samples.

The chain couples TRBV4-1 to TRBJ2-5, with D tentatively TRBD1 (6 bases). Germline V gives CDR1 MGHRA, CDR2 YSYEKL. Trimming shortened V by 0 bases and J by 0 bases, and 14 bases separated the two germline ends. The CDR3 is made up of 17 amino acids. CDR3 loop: CASSQDRGTGYQETQYF. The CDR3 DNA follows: TGCGCCAGCAGCCAAGATCGGGGTACAGGGTACCAAGAGACCCAGTACTTC.

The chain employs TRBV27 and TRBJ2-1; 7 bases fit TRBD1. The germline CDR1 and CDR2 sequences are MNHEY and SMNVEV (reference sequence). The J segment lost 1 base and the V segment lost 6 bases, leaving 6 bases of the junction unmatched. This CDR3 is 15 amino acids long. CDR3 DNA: TGTGCCAGCAGGGTGGACAGGCTGTCCTACAATGAGCAGTTCTTC. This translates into CASRVDRLSYNEQFF.

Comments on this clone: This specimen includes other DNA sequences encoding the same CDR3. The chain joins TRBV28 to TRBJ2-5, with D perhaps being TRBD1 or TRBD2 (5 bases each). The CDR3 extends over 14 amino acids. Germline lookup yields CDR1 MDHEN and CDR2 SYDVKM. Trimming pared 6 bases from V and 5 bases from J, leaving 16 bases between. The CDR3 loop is CASSRPRERETQYF. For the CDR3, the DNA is TGTGCCAGCAGCCGCCCCAGGGAGCGGGAGACCCAGTACTTC.

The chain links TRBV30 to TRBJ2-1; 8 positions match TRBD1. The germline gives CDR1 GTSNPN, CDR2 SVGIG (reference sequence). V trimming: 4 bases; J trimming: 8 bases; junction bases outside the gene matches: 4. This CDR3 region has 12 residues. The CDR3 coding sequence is TGTGCCTGGACAGGGGGCTTCTATGAGCAGTTCTTC. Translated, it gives CAWTGGFYEQFF.

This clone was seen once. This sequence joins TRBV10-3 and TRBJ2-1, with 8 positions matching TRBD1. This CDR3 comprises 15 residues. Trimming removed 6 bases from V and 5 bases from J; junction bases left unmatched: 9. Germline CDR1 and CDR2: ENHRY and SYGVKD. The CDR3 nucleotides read TGTGCCATCAGCTTAAGATCGACAGGGGACAATGAGCAGTTCTTC. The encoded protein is CAISLRSTGDNEQFF.

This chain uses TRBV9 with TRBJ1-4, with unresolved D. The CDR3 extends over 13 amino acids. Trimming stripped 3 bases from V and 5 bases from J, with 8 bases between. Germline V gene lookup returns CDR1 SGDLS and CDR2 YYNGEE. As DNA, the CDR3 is TGTGCCAGCAGCGCACCAGAGAATGAAAAACTGTTTTTT. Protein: CASSAPENEKLFF. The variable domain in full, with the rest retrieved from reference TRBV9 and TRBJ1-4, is DSGVTQTPKHLITATGQRVTLRCSPRSGDLSVYWYQQSLDQGLQFLIQYYNGEERAKGNILERFSAQQFPDLHSELNLSSLELGDSALYFCASSAPENEKLFFGSGTQLSVL.

The CDR3 sequence is CAWSVPTATQETQYF. In DNA, the CDR3 is TGTGCCTGGAGTGTACCGACAGCTACCCAAGAGACCCAGTACTTC. The chain recombines TRBV30 with TRBJ2-5; a weak D match, TRBD1 (5 bases). This CDR3 region has 15 residues. V was clipped by 0 bases and J by 1 base, with 12 bases between them. Per germline, CDR1 GTSNPN and CDR2 SVGIG (reference sequence).

The CDR3 nucleotides are TGCGCCAGCAGCCAAGAAGGGGACAGTCACTTCCAAGAGACCCAGTACTTC. Translating it yields CASSQEGDSHFQETQYF. The rearrangement joins TRBV4-1 to TRBJ2-5, with 7 bases lining up with TRBD1. The trim removed 0 bases at V and 1 base at J, leaving 8 bases unmatched. The CDR3 runs 17 residues. The germline V gene has CDR1 MGHRA and CDR2 YSYEKL.

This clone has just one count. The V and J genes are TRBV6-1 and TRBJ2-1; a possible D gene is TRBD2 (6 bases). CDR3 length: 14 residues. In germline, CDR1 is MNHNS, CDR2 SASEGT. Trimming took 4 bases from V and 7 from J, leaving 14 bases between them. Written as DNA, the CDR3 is TGTGCCAGCAGTGCCCAGGGAGGTGGGAATGAGCAGTTCTTC. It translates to CASSAQGGGNEQFF.

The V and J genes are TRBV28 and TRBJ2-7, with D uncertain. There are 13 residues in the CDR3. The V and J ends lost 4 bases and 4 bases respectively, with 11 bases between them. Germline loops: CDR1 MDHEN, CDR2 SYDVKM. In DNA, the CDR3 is TGTGCCAGCAGTTCCTCGGGCCTTTACGAGCAGTACTTC. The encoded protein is CASSSSGLYEQYF.

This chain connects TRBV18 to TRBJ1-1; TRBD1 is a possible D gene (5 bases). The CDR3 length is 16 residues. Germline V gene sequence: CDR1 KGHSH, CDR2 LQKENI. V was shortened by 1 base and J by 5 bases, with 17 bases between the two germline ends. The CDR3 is CASSPLNQGLGTEAFF. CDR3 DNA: TGTGCCAGCTCACCACTGAACCAGGGTTTAGGTACTGAAGCTTTCTTT.

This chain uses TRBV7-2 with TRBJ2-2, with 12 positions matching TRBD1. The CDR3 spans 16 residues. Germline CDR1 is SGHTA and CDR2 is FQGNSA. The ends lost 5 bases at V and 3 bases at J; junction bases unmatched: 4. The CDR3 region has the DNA TGTGCCAGCAGCACGGGACAGGGGGCATACACCGGGGAGCTGTTTTTT. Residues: CASSTGQGAYTGELFF.

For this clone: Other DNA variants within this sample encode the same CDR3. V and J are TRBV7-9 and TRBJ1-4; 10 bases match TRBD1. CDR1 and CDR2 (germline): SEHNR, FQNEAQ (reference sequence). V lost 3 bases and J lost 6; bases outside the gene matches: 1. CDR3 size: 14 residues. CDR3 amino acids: CASSLTGGDEKLFF. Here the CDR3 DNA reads TGTGCCAGCAGCTTGACAGGGGGCGATGAAAAACTGTTTTTT.

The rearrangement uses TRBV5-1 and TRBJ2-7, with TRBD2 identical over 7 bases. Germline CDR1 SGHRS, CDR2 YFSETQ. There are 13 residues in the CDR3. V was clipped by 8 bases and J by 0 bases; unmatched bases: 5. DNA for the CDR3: TGCGCCAGTTCAACTAGCGACTCCTACGAGCAGTACTTC. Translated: CASSTSDSYEQYF.

CDR3 DNA sequence: TGTGCCAGCAGCCAAGATTTAGTCCCGTTGGGTGGCTACACCTTC. Its protein product is CASSQDLVPLGGYTF. V and J are TRBV14 and TRBJ1-2, with D unclear. The V and J ends lost 0 bases and 7 bases respectively, with 15 bases between them. Germline-derived CDR1 and CDR2 are SGHDN and FVKESK. This CDR3 is 15 amino acids long.

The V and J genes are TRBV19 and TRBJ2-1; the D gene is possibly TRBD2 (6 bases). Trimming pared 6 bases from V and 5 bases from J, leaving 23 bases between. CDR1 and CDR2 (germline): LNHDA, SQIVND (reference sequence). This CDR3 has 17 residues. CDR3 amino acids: CASRRLTGDPKDNEQFF. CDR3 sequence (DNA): TGTGCCAGTAGGAGGTTGACGGGGGACCCGAAGGACAATGAGCAGTTCTTC.

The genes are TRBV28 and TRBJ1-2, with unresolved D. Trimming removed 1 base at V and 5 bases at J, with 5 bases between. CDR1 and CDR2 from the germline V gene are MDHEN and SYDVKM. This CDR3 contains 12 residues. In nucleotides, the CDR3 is TGTGCCAGCAGTTTATTTAAGTATGGCTACACCTTC. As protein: CASSLFKYGYTF.

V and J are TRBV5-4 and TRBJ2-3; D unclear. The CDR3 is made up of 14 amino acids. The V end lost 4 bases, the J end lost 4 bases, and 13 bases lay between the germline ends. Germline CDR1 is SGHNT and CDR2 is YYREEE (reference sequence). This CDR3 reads CASSQNLHPDTQYF. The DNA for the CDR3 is TGTGCCAGCAGCCAAAACCTACATCCAGATACGCAGTATTTT.

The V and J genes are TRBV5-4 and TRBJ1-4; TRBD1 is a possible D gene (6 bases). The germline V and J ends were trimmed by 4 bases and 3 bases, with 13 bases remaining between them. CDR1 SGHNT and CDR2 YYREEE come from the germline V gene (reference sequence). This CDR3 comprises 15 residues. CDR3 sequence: CASSPGGAANEKLFF. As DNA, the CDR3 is TGTGCCAGCAGCCCCGGGGGGGCAGCTAATGAAAAACTGTTTTTT. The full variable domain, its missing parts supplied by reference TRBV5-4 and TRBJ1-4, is ETGVTQSPTHLIKTRGQQVTLRCSSQSGHNTVSWYQQALGQGPQFIFQYYREEENGRGNFPPRFSGLQFPNYSSELNVNALELDDSALYLCASSPGGAANEKLFFGSGTQLSVL.

The CDR3 sequence is CASSPSPSFTEAFF. The DNA for the CDR3 is TGTGCCAGCTCACCCTCTCCGAGTTTCACTGAAGCTTTCTTT. This sequence joins TRBV18 and TRBJ1-1; unclear D gene. Germline CDR1 reads KGHSH; CDR2 reads LQKENI. V shed 3 bases and J shed 4 bases, with 12 bases lying between them. The length of the CDR3 is 14 residues.